The rows below give T cell receptor beta chains drawn from one sample of a study of T cell responses to AZD1222 COVID-19 vaccine. Method: immunoSEQ multiplex PCR; TCRdb's copy keeps in-frame clones and lacks some. The data hold 45,000 to 65,000 clones, with approximately 80% observed a single time. The sequences come from peripheral blood, collected 28 days after the second AZD1222 dose. Receptors originate from an adult who received the AZD1222 COVID-19 vaccine. The conserved cysteine and the conserved F or W are not part of the CDR3 here. The order of the fields is V gene, J gene, CDR3 protein.

V: TRBV10-3
J: TRBJ1-2
CDR3: AISRRDGDYGYT

V: TRBV6-5
J: TRBJ1-3
CDR3: ASSYEWSSGNTIY

V: TRBV19
J: TRBJ1-3
CDR3: ASSIGQAGASGNTIY

V: TRBV9
J: TRBJ1-2
CDR3: ASSAFGGYT

V: TRBV30
J: TRBJ1-1
CDR3: AWISLIGTGQAF

V: TRBV12-3/TRBV12-4
J: TRBJ1-1
CDR3: ASSWKGIEAF

V: TRBV7-8
J: TRBJ1-5
CDR3: ASSLGPVSNQPQH

V: TRBV15
J: TRBJ1-2
CDR3: ATSGDADGYT

V: TRBV5-4
J: TRBJ2-1
CDR3: ASSLGGANNEQF

V: TRBV27
J: TRBJ1-5
CDR3: ASSSLSGNQPQH

V: TRBV7-6
J: TRBJ1-3
CDR3: ASSLAGTDSGNTIY

V: TRBV19
J: TRBJ2-1
CDR3: ASRGQPLSYNEQF

V: TRBV5-1
J: TRBJ1-1
CDR3: ASSRQGMGTEAF

V: TRBV11-2
J: TRBJ2-5
CDR3: ASSPGGKTQY

V: TRBV5-1
J: TRBJ2-3
CDR3: ASSPQTSGDTQY

V: TRBV5-5
J: TRBJ1-2
CDR3: ASSSDGYGYT

V: TRBV4-2
J: TRBJ2-3
CDR3: ASSQKGGQTYDTQY

V: TRBV10-3
J: TRBJ2-2
CDR3: ATLGFGELF

V: TRBV11-2
J: TRBJ2-1
CDR3: ASSGDALGEQF

V: TRBV5-4
J: TRBJ2-3
CDR3: ASSLAQGARSDTQY

V: TRBV24-1
J: TRBJ2-1
CDR3: ATSTSSAGNEQF